Given below is one T cell receptor (beta chain) in context. The antigen remains undetermined. Genomic DNA templated the TCR beta VDJ and CDR3 profiling. TCRdb re-called the reads through MiXCR, storing one row per CDR3 protein. The table shows hundreds of thousands of distinct CDR3 sequences, with roughly 68% occurring only once. The data originate from a study of CD8+CD57+ T cells in acquired aplastic anemia. Study-wide findings and caveats: Between patients and controls, CD8+ Simpson's diversity did not vary significantly.

The receptor was derived from a human donor in good health, serving as a control. Material: sorted CD4+, CD8+, or CD8+CD57+ T cells (not recorded which) from PBMCs.

CDR3 sequence (DNA): TGTGCCAGCAGTGTGGGTCCCGGGTCCAACGTTACCCAGCAGTACTTC. Residues: CASSVGPGSNVTQQYF. The chain couples TRBV2 to TRBJ2-7; no definite D call. CDR1 and CDR2 (germline): SNHLY, FYNNEI. The CDR3 length is 16 residues. V was trimmed by 4 bases and J by 8 bases, leaving 24 bases between them.